This passage covers 9 T cell receptor beta chains from one sample sequenced in a study of blood T cell repertoires in COVID-19. TCRdb's copy holds only in-frame clones and misses some; the assay was immunoSEQ multiplex PCR. The sample lists hundreds of thousands of clones; around 87% were seen once. Sequencing used PBMCs or T cells enriched from blood (not recorded which). These receptors came from a woman aged 18-29 years with acute COVID-19.

V and J are TRBV12-3 or TRBV12-4 and TRBJ2-5; 7 bases match TRBD1. V trimming: 6 bases; J trimming: 2 bases; junction bases outside the gene matches: 3. This CDR3 comprises 13 residues. The DNA for the CDR3 is TGTGCCAGCAGACAGGGGCAACAAGAGACCCAGTACTTC. It is translated as CASRQGQQETQYF.

The chain couples TRBV19 to TRBJ2-3; 9 bases match TRBD2. V lost 5 bases, J lost 8 bases, and 11 bases stayed unmatched. The CDR3 sequence is 15 residues long. Germline CDR1 LNHDA, CDR2 SQIVND (reference sequence). The CDR3 loop reads CASSSLAGVGGTQYF. The CDR3 nucleotides are TGTGCCAGTAGTTCATTAGCGGGAGTCGGCGGTACGCAGTATTTT.

This rearrangement joins TRBV19 to TRBJ2-3, with D possibly being TRBD2 (5 bases). Trimming pared 5 bases from V and 5 bases from J, leaving 11 bases between. Germline loops: CDR1 LNHDA, CDR2 SQIVND (reference sequence). This CDR3 is 13 amino acids long. This chain's CDR3 is CASSLGGRDTQYF. The CDR3 region has the DNA TGTGCCAGTAGTCTCGGAGGACGAGATACGCAGTATTTT.

This clone showed up just once. This chain links TRBV7-2 with TRBJ1-5; no definite D call. The CDR3 is made up of 15 amino acids. The germline V and J ends were trimmed by 4 bases and 0 bases, with 10 bases remaining between them. CDR1 SGHTA and CDR2 FQGNSA come from the germline V gene. For the CDR3, the DNA is TGTGCCAGCAGCTCGGGAACATATAGCAATCAGCCCCAGCATTTT. Residues: CASSSGTYSNQPQHF.

The chain couples TRBV5-1 to TRBJ2-7; D not resolved. Germline CDR1 SGHRS, CDR2 YFSETQ. Deletions cut 3 bases from V and 5 bases from J, with 9 bases between. The CDR3 covers 12 residues. CDR3 region: CASSSSPDEQYF. The DNA for the CDR3 is TGCGCCAGCAGCTCGTCTCCGGACGAGCAGTACTTC. The full variable domain, its missing parts supplied by reference TRBV5-1 and TRBJ2-7, is KAGVTQTPRYLIKTRGQQVTLSCSPISGHRSVSWYQQTPGQGLQFLFEYFSETQRNKGNFPGRFSGRQFSNSRSEMNVSTLELGDSALYLCASSSSPDEQYFGPGTRLTVT.

This chain links TRBV6-5 with TRBJ1-6, with D unresolved. V lost 7 bases to trimming and J lost 10 bases, with 11 bases between them. Germline V CDR1 and CDR2: MNHEY, SVGAGI. CDR3 length equals 12 residues. CDR3 sequence: CASTSGRSPLHF. The CDR3 region has the DNA TGTGCCAGCACGTCTGGGAGGTCACCCCTCCACTTT.

This chain uses TRBV2 with TRBJ2-4; possible D gene TRBD2, 5 bases. The CDR3 is made up of 14 amino acids. From germline, CDR1 is SNHLY and CDR2 FYNNEI. The V end lost 4 bases, the J end lost 5 bases, and 12 bases lay between the germline ends. DNA for the CDR3: TGTGCCAGCAGTGTGAGGGTGTTGGAAAACATTCAGTACTTC. Encoded protein: CASSVRVLENIQYF.

The J gene is TRBJ1-2, the V gene TRBV18; 9 bases are a match to TRBD1. Germline-derived CDR1 and CDR2 are KGHSH and LQKENI. With 4 bases clipped from V and 3 bases from J, the junction kept 6 bases outside the gene matches. The CDR3 consists of 15 residues. CDR3 coding DNA: TGTGCCAGCTCACTACCGGGACAGGGTGACTATGGCTACACCTTC. Its protein product is CASSLPGQGDYGYTF. The complete variable domain, with remaining parts taken from reference TRBV18 and TRBJ1-2, reads NAGVMQNPRHLVRRRGQEARLRCSPMKGHSHVYWYRQLPEEGLKFMVYLQKENIIDESGMPKERFSAEFPKEGPSILRIQQVVRGDSAAYFCASSLPGQGDYGYTFGSGTRLTVV.

The V gene is TRBV19, the J gene TRBJ1-5, with 9 positions matching TRBD1. The germline V gene encodes CDR1 LNHDA and CDR2 SQIVND (reference sequence). The trim removed 6 bases at V and 2 bases at J, leaving 8 bases unmatched. The CDR3 length is 16 residues. CDR3 protein: CASSQQGAIRNQPQHF. The CDR3 bases are TGTGCCAGTAGCCAACAGGGGGCAATTCGCAATCAGCCCCAGCATTTT.